These 8 T cell receptor beta chains were sequenced from one sample in a study of shared clonotypes between healthy human individuals. TCRdb keeps only in-frame clones here, not all; method: immunoSEQ multiplex PCR. The repertoire has roughly 2.6 million clones, around nine tenths of them found once; the top ten carry around 0.15%. Sequenced input: naive CD4+ T cells sorted from blood. Subset denoted: CD45RA+ positively selected. Receptors originate from a man between 18 and 29 years old in good health.

The sample holds one count of this clone. The sample carries other DNA sequences with the same CDR3. The genes are TRBV10-3 and TRBJ1-1; TRBD1 matches 7 bases. The V and J ends lost 4 bases and 5 bases, in that order; junction bases with no gene match: 4. The germline V gene has CDR1 ENHRY and CDR2 SYGVKD. CDR3 length equals 13 residues. In nucleotides, the CDR3 is TGTGCCATCAGTGGTTCAGGGGGGACTGAAGCTTTCTTT. Protein sequence: CAISGSGGTEAFF.

J is TRBJ2-5 and V is TRBV4-3, with 9 bases fitting TRBD1. The DNA end is a closer match to TRBJ2-7, so the J assignment may be wrong. CDR3 size: 15 residues. Germline assignment: CDR1 LGHNA and CDR2 YSLEER. The chain's CDR3 is CASSFGRDRVHEQYF. In DNA, the CDR3 is TGCGCCAGCAGCTTTGGCCGGGACAGGGTCCACGAGCAGTACTTC.

The chain joins TRBV7-9 to TRBJ1-3, with D possibly being TRBD1 (6 bases). The germline V and J ends were trimmed by 1 base and 4 bases, with 8 bases remaining between them. CDR1 SEHNR and CDR2 FQNEAQ come from the germline V gene (reference sequence). This CDR3 has 14 residues. DNA for the CDR3: TGTGCCAGCAGCTTAGGGGGGCTCGGAAACACCATATATTTT. Translated: CASSLGGLGNTIYF.

CDR3 region: CASSPQGVTDTQYF. CDR3 bases: TGTGCCAGCAGCCCACAGGGGGTCACAGATACGCAGTATTTT. The V and J genes are TRBV11-3 and TRBJ2-3; 8 nucleotides align to TRBD1. The length of the CDR3 is 14 residues. Germline CDR1 and CDR2: SGHNT and YENEEA. V shed 5 bases, J shed 2 bases, and the junction held 3 bases outside the gene matches.

Only a few counts were recorded for this clone. The V gene is TRBV4-3, the J gene TRBJ1-6; D might be TRBD1 (5 bases). Germline lookup yields CDR1 LGHNA and CDR2 YSLEER. This CDR3 comprises 16 residues. Trimming took 0 bases from V and 9 from J, leaving 15 bases between them. The CDR3 here is CASSQDRLGTGSPLHF. The CDR3, as DNA: TGCGCCAGCAGCCAAGATCGACTGGGGACGGGTTCACCCCTCCACTTT.

The CDR3 DNA reads TGTGCCAGCTCACCTCGGCCGAGCTCCTATAATTCACCCCTCCACTTT. Amino acids: CASSPRPSSYNSPLHF. The chain couples TRBV18 to TRBJ1-6; D call uncertain. The V end lost 3 bases, the J end lost 0 bases, and 9 bases lay between the germline ends. Looked up from germline, CDR1 is KGHSH and CDR2 is LQKENI. This CDR3 region has 16 residues.

V and J are TRBV2 and TRBJ1-6, with 9 bases that match TRBD1. Trimming took 5 bases from V and 4 from J; bases not matched to a gene: 6. CDR1 SNHLY and CDR2 FYNNEI come from the germline V gene. The CDR3 has 16 amino acids. The CDR3 region is CASSYTGGGYNSPLHF. CDR3 nucleotides: TGTGCCAGCAGTTATACAGGGGGCGGGTATAATTCACCCCTCCACTTT.

The rearrangement uses TRBV11-2 and TRBJ2-1, with 7 bases aligning to TRBD2. With 5 bases clipped from V and 7 bases from J, the junction kept 14 bases outside the gene matches. Germline CDR1 SGHAT, CDR2 FQNNGV. The CDR3 sequence is 16 residues long. CDR3: CASSLTGGKGLNEQFF. DNA of the CDR3: TGTGCCAGCAGCCTAACGGGGGGAAAGGGGTTAAATGAGCAGTTCTTC.